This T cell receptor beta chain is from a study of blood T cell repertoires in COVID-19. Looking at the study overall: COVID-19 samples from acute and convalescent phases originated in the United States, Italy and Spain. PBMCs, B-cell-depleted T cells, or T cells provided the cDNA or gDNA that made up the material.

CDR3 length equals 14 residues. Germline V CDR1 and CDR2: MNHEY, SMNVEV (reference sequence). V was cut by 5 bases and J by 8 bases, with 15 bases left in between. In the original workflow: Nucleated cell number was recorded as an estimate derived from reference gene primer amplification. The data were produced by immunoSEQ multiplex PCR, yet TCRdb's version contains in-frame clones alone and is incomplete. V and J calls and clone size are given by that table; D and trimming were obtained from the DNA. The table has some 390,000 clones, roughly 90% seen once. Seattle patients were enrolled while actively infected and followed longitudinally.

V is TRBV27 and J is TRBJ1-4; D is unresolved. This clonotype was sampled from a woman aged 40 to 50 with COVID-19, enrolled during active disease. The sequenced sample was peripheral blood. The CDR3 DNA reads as TGTGCCAGCAGTCGCGGGAGGGTCAGAGAAAAACTGTTTTTT. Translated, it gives CASSRGRVREKLFF.